This T cell receptor beta chain was retrieved from a study of blood T cell repertoires in COVID-19. Study overall: The United States, Italy and Spain provided the acute and convalescent COVID-19 samples.

Under the authors' procedure: Reference gene primer amplification gave nucleated cell count estimates. Profiled with immunoSEQ multiplex PCR; TCRdb holds only in-frame clones, not every one. V, J and clone size are those of that table, while D and trimming were read from the DNA. The table records some 30,000 clones, roughly 83% of them present only once. The CDR3 consists of 14 residues. V lost 6 bases and J lost 0, with 11 bases in between. Germline CDR1 and CDR2: MNHEY and SVGAGI. Sample: peripheral blood. The clonotype was recovered from an elderly man with active COVID-19. The V and J genes are TRBV6-5 and TRBJ1-2; D is possibly TRBD1 (5 bases). The CDR3, as DNA: TGTGCCAGCAGACGGGGGACTCCTAACTATGGCTACACCTTC. Its translation is CASRRGTPNYGYTF.